This T cell receptor (beta chain) comes out of a study of T cell changes during pregnancy in multiple sclerosis. The CDR3 length is 14 residues. In germline, CDR1 is SGHDN, CDR2 FVKESK. V lost 4 bases and J lost 4, with 13 bases in between. TCRdb's copy holds only in-frame clones and misses some; the assay was immunoSEQ multiplex PCR. The sample records some 70,000 clones, about 91% being singletons. This chain uses TRBV14 with TRBJ1-1; D is possibly TRBD1 (5 bases). The TCR comes from a female donor with multiple sclerosis, enrolled in a pregnancy study. Sequences were derived from CD8+ T cells from peripheral blood mononuclear cells, sampled before pregnancy. For the CDR3, the DNA is TGTGCCAGCAGCCTGATCATAGGGGCCACTGAAGCTTTCTTT. Encoded protein: CASSLIIGATEAFF.